This T cell receptor beta chain was captured by sequencing in a study of blood T cells in healthy people across ages. At the level of the study: Per two T cells, about one barcoded beta molecule was captured through template switching.

Through a sample-barcoded 5' primer and a J-beta primer mix, a second PCR was run for roughly 6 to 12 cycles. TCRdb re-called the 5' RACE reads with MiXCR, one entry per CDR3 protein. The sample lists over 950,000 distinct CDR3 sequences, more than 30% occurring once. On this clonotype itself: What it binds is not known. An end of the junction does not agree with germline; a read error may underlie this.

Notes on the study in general: The study regarded diversity estimates from one million T cells as underestimates. More naive CD4+ cells and higher diversity were found in long-lived than in aged donors.

Whenever a sample was processed, at least 7 million PBMCs were isolated. Source material: blood. The receptor's source is a man between 18 and 29 years old in good health.

The CDR3 DNA reads as TGTGCCAGCAGCCAAGCAGGGGGTAGAAACGCCATATATTTT. As protein: CASSQAGGRNAIYF. The chain joins TRBV27 to TRBJ1-3, with 7 bases fitting TRBD1. The CDR3 runs 14 residues. Per the germline V gene, CDR1 is MNHEY and CDR2 is SMNVEV (reference sequence).